A selection of T cell receptor beta chains follows, all from one sample in a study of OX40 agonist ivuxolimab in advanced cancers. TCRdb keeps only in-frame clones here, not all; method: immunoSEQ multiplex PCR. The table shows around 30,000 clones, with about 86% occurring only once. Sequencing was performed on CD4+ or CD8+ T cells sorted from blood, taken in a trial of the OX40 agonist ivuxolimab. The receptors originated from an adult with an advanced solid tumor such as melanoma, head and neck, liver or kidney cancer. Both conserved end residues are part of each CDR3. A D gene is named only where the DNA matches it firmly.

TRBJ2-7 NA TRBV25-1 CASSDPGSYEQYF
TRBJ2-3 NA TRBV6-5 CASSYSLSDTQYF
TRBJ1-5 TRBD1 TRBV4-2 CASSQRTGGHQPQHF
TRBJ2-1 NA TRBV13 CASSFLPTSTYYNEQFF
TRBJ1-3 NA TRBV5-3 CARSLAKDRSGNTIYF
TRBJ2-1 NA TRBV7-9 CASSSVPNEQFF
TRBJ1-5 NA TRBV11-2 CASSLAGGWGQPQHF
TRBJ2-3 TRBD2 TRBV15 CATGAGGETDTQYF
TRBJ2-1 NA TRBV6-5 CASGFRVDEQFF
TRBJ2-3 NA TRBV15 CATSSSGGRTDTQYF
TRBJ1-5 NA TRBV15 CATSRDLGPQPQHF
TRBJ2-5 TRBD2 TRBV6-5 CASSTLAGVEETQYF
TRBJ2-1 TRBD2 TRBV27 CASSVAGGHNEQFF
TRBJ1-3 NA TRBV7-9 CASSLRGGSGNTIYF
TRBJ1-4 NA TRBV7-9 CASSPPGVGRTNEKLFF
TRBJ1-5 NA TRBV16 CASSQYTGSNQPQHF
TRBJ2-7 NA TRBV7-2 CASSLGSRSEQYF
TRBJ2-7 NA TRBV10-3 CAISRDPSYEQYF
TRBJ2-7 NA TRBV11-3 CASSLRQVEQYF
TRBJ1-5 NA TRBV5-5 CASSLGLDYSNQPQHF
TRBJ2-7 TRBD1 TRBV7-9 CASSRGQPLKGQYF
TRBJ2-1 NA TRBV7-9 CASIPPGLAYNEQFF
TRBJ2-7 NA TRBV7-9 CASSLARGEVAEQYF
TRBJ2-3 NA TRBV6-5 CASSYSGGDTQYF
TRBJ2-7 NA TRBV27 CASSLLGERSYEQYF
TRBJ2-2 TRBD2 TRBV10-2 CASRPLAGEGTGELFF
TRBJ1-2 TRBD1 TRBV7-9 CASSLGTGDGYTF
TRBJ1-1 NA TRBV27 CASSWGNRNTEAFF
TRBJ2-1 NA TRBV7-9 CASSPPGPGEQFF
TRBJ2-7 TRBD1 TRBV9 CASSVGTAQYEQYF
TRBJ1-6 NA TRBV5-5 CASSLGWGISPLHF
TRBJ1-1 NA TRBV7-6 CASRLGGENTEAFF
TRBJ2-7 TRBD1 TRBV27 CASSWAQGAREQYF
TRBJ2-3 TRBD2 TRBV5-1 CASSFPSGRSLSTDTQYF
TRBJ1-2 NA TRBV6-1 CASSEEGGSFYGYTF
TRBJ2-3 NA TRBV7-9 CASSPPQVNTDTQYF
TRBJ1-1 NA TRBV19 CASSNGNTEAFF
TRBJ1-5 NA TRBV4-1 CASSQGTAGQPQHF
TRBJ2-7 NA TRBV11-2 CASTLGPSYEQYF
TRBJ1-1 NA TRBV15 CATSGRRGIAFF
TRBJ2-3 NA TRBV9 CASSVAGRFTDTQYF
TRBJ1-5 TRBD1 TRBV4-1 CASSQDAGQAPNQPQHF
TRBJ1-2 NA TRBV6-5 CASSPKGRSTWGYTF
TRBJ2-7 NA TRBV2 CASSWMWERREQYF
TRBJ1-1 TRBD1 TRBV19 CASSLTGDTEAFF